A selection of T cell receptor beta chains follows, all from one sample in a study of regulatory T cells in long-lasting Graves disease. One entry per CDR3 protein, called by TCRdb with MiXCR from the multiplex PCR reads. Among hundreds of thousands of distinct CDR3 sequences listed, more than 15% were seen once. The material sequenced was peripheral blood mononuclear cells (PBMCs), taken at new diagnosis, from a patient treated with antithyroid drugs. These receptors were obtained from a female donor with Graves disease. The CDR3 runs from the conserved cysteine through the conserved F or W. Each record gives: D gene, V gene, clone size, J gene, CDR3 length, CDR3 DNA, CDR3 protein. D genes are given only for firm matches. Size values are once, few and many counts, or a class for expanded clones, and some rows have none.

-	TRBV6-5	many	TRBJ1-1	14	TGTGCCAGCAGTTACCAGGGTCCGAACACTGAAGCTTTCTTT	CASSYQGPNTEAFF
-	TRBV18	once	TRBJ2-1	12	TGTGCCAGCTCAACGTCCGGGAATGAGCAGTTCTTC	CASSTSGNEQFF
-	TRBV12-3/TRBV12-4	many	TRBJ2-5	14	TGTGCCAGCACCTTACGGAAGGGCGGGGAGACCCAGTACTTC	CASTLRKGGETQYF
TRBD2	TRBV5-1	few	TRBJ2-1	17	TGCGCCAGCAGCGGGGGGGGACTAGCGGGAGTAGATAATGAGCAGTTCTTC	CASSGGGLAGVDNEQFF
TRBD2	TRBV3-1	many	TRBJ2-7	17	TGTGCCAGCAGCCAAGATGGTATAGCGGGCGAGCCCTACGAGCAGTACTTC	CASSQDGIAGEPYEQYF
-	TRBV11-2	many	TRBJ2-7	16	TGTGCCAGCAGCTTAGATGAGTCGGACACTGCCTACGAGCAGTACTTC	CASSLDESDTAYEQYF
TRBD2	TRBV28	many	TRBJ2-1	18	TGTGCCAGCCCCCCATCGGGGATGGCGGGAGTGTCAAACAATGAGCAGTTCTTC	CASPPSGMAGVSNNEQFF
TRBD1	TRBV20-1	-	TRBJ2-7	13	TGCAGTGCTCAACCGGGACAGGGCTCCGAGCAGTACTTC	CSAQPGQGSEQYF
-	TRBV15	-	TRBJ1-3	14	TGTGCCACCAGTAGGGATCCTATGGGAAACACCATATATTTT	CATSRDPMGNTIYF
-	TRBV6-1	-	TRBJ2-7	14	TGTGCCAGCAGGAGACAGCACGGGGACTACGAGCAGTACTTC	CASRRQHGDYEQYF
-	TRBV6-2/TRBV6-3	-	TRBJ2-2	16	TGTGCCAGCAGTTTCCTAAGCGGAGCGAACACCGGGGAGCTGTTTTTT	CASSFLSGANTGELFF
-	TRBV30	-	TRBJ2-7	13	TGTGCCTGGAGTAAACAGGCTGCCTACGAGCAGTACTTC	CAWSKQAAYEQYF
-	TRBV11-3	many	TRBJ2-1	13	TGTGCCAGCAGCTATCAGACAGACAATGAGCAGTTCTTC	CASSYQTDNEQFF
-	TRBV20-1	-	TRBJ1-1	14	TGCAGTGCTAGAGATTCAGGGGAGCGGACTGAAGCTTTCTTT	CSARDSGERTEAFF
TRBD2	TRBV5-1	once	TRBJ2-1	15	TGCGCCAGCAGCTTAGCTAGCGGGAGTAGCAATGAGCAGTTCTTC	CASSLASGSSNEQFF
-	TRBV24-1	-	TRBJ1-2	14	TGTGCCACCAGTCCGGGACTACTGAACTATGGCTACACCTTC	CATSPGLLNYGYTF
TRBD2	TRBV20-1	many	TRBJ2-1	16	TGCAGTGCTGATGGGACTAGCGGAGGGGTCAGTAAGGAGCAGTTCTTC	CSADGTSGGVSKEQFF
-	TRBV28	many	TRBJ1-3	17	TGTGCCAGCAGTTCATGGGACGAGGAGGCCTCTGGAAACACCATATATTTT	CASSSWDEEASGNTIYF
-	TRBV20-1	-	TRBJ2-3	15	TGCAGTGCTAGTCCTCGCAGCGAGGGCGCAGATACGCAGTATTTT	CSASPRSEGADTQYF
TRBD2	TRBV20-1	many	TRBJ2-5	18	TGCAGTGCCAAATCCGGGACTAGCGGGAGTCAACCCGAAGAGACCCAGTACTTC	CSAKSGTSGSQPEETQYF
TRBD2	TRBV6-5	many	TRBJ2-3	16	TGTGCCAGCAGTTACTCGGCAGCGGGGAGCACAGATACGCAGTATTTT	CASSYSAAGSTDTQYF
TRBD2	TRBV9	-	TRBJ2-2	17	TGTGCCAGCAGCCCCCACCTCCCTCAAGCGGGGGGAAGGGAGCTGTTTTTT	CASSPHLPQAGGRELFF
TRBD1	TRBV6-1	many	TRBJ1-5	15	TGTGCCAGCAGCAGGACAGGGGACGGTAATCAGCCCCAGCATTTT	CASSRTGDGNQPQHF
-	TRBV19	-	TRBJ2-1	17	TGTGCCAGTACGACTAATCGGGCGGGGGCCTCCTACAATGAGCAGTTCTTC	CASTTNRAGASYNEQFF
TRBD2	TRBV2	-	TRBJ2-5	15	TGTGCCTCCCACGGGACTAGCGGGAGTCGAGAGACCCAGTACTTC	CASHGTSGSRETQYF
-	TRBV27	few	TRBJ2-2	16	TGTGCCAGCTCCTGGGGGGGCTCCGCGAACACCGGGGAGCTGTTTTTT	CASSWGGSANTGELFF
-	TRBV12-3/TRBV12-4	-	TRBJ1-5	14	TGTGCCAGCAGTTTCAGGACATTTAATCAGCCCCAGCATTTT	CASSFRTFNQPQHF
-	TRBV19	-	TRBJ1-5	15	TGTGCCGGTAGTATATCATTTGGGTCGGGTCAGCCCCAGCATTTT	CAGSISFGSGQPQHF
-	TRBV28	many	TRBJ2-7	13	TGTGCCGGCATTCAGGACGGCAGCTACGAGCAGTACTTC	CAGIQDGSYEQYF
-	TRBV3-1	many	TRBJ2-1	15	TGTGCCAGCAGCCAAGAGAGGTGGCTGAACAATGAGCAGTTCTTC	CASSQERWLNNEQFF
-	TRBV13	many	TRBJ1-2	15	TGTGCCAGCAGCTTAGAGGGGCGCCCGCTAGAAGGCTACACCTTC	CASSLEGRPLEGYTF
TRBD1	TRBV30	many	TRBJ2-7	15	TGTGCCGGACAGGACCCTTCGGTCAGCTCCTACGAGCAGTACTTC	CAGQDPSVSSYEQYF
-	TRBV5-1	few	TRBJ2-2	15	TGCGCCAGCAGCGCAGGGTACCCGAACACCGGGGAGCTGTTTTTT	CASSAGYPNTGELFF
TRBD2	TRBV20-1	many	TRBJ2-5	14	TGCAGTGCTGCTAGCGGGAGGGGGAAAGAGACCCAGTACTTC	CSAASGRGKETQYF
TRBD1	TRBV12-3/TRBV12-4	-	TRBJ2-4	12	TGTGCCAGCAGCGGACAGGGGAACATTCAGTACTTC	CASSGQGNIQYF
-	TRBV12-3/TRBV12-4	many	TRBJ2-1	15	TGTGCCAGCAGTTTAGCGGGGGGCGTTTACAATGAGCAGTTCTTC	CASSLAGGVYNEQFF
-	TRBV6-2/TRBV6-3	-	TRBJ1-2	15	TGTGCCAGCAGCTCCCACGGGGGCCTTTTATTAAGCTACACCTTC	CASSSHGGLLLSYTF
-	TRBV5-4	-	TRBJ2-2	13	TGTGCCAGCAGCTCAGAGACCACCGGGGAGCTGTTTTTT	CASSSETTGELFF
-	TRBV4-2	few	TRBJ2-3	16	TGTGCCAGCAGCCCTCCAAGGGGGTCAGGGACAGATACGCAGTATTTT	CASSPPRGSGTDTQYF
-	TRBV30	many	TRBJ2-5	15	TGTGCCTGGAGCAGCAGGGGGAGGGGGTCAAGGACCCAGTACTTC	CAWSSRGRGSRTQYF
TRBD2	TRBV20-1	-	TRBJ2-7	15	TGCAGTGCTAGAGATCCGAGCGGGACCGGCTACGAGCAGTACTTC	CSARDPSGTGYEQYF